These 30 T cell receptor beta chains share one sample of origin, sequenced in a study of CXCR3-negative and CXCR3-positive naive CD8 T cells. Libraries of TRB cDNA were made by 5' RACE and carried UMIs. After re-calling the 5' RACE reads, TCRdb lists one entry per CDR3 protein, DNA absent. The record lists roughly 48,000 distinct CDR3 sequences, of which the ten most abundant hold approximately 15%. Sequencing was performed on memory CD8+ T cells from blood. The source is a human donor in good health. Some clones in this sample may be carry-over from other donors' samples.

The J gene is TRBJ2-5, the V gene TRBV24-1; TCRdb selects TRBD2, and the lack of DNA leaves this call unchecked. Germline V CDR1 and CDR2: KGHDR, SFDVKD. The CDR3 is made up of 17 amino acids. The CDR3 protein is CATSDSGGGPNGETQYF.

The chain's CDR3 is CSVEKGIGELFF. The chain recombines TRBV29-1 with TRBJ2-2. CDR3 size: 12 residues. Looked up from germline, CDR1 is SQVTM and CDR2 is ANQGSEA.

The chain combines TRBV29-1 with TRBJ2-7. This CDR3 has 16 residues. Germline CDR1 is SQVTM and CDR2 is ANQGSEA. The CDR3: CSVEVLRRDSSYEQYF.

V and J are TRBV6-6 and TRBJ1-1; TCRdb returns TRBD1, unconfirmable since there is no DNA. Per the germline V gene, CDR1 is MNHNY and CDR2 is SVGAGI (reference sequence). The CDR3 totals 13 residues. This CDR3 reads CASSQGGYTEAFF.

The V gene is TRBV3-1, the J gene TRBJ2-7; there is no DNA to check the TCRdb D call of TRBD2. The CDR3 is 17 residues long. Germline lookup yields CDR1 LGHDT and CDR2 YNNKEL (reference sequence). The CDR3 loop reads CASSQDGEGLNSYEQYF.

The chain uses TRBV12-3 or TRBV12-4 and TRBJ2-7; TCRdb designates TRBD1, a call that cannot be tested without DNA. This CDR3 is built from 11 residues. The CDR3: CASSFRGEQYF.

This clonotype is classed as medium-sized by frequency. This CDR3 reads CATSESGKETGELFF. The chain carries TRBV24-1 and TRBJ2-2; without DNA, the TCRdb call of TRBD1 cannot be checked. Germline CDR1 is KGHDR and CDR2 is SFDVKD. CDR3 length: 15 amino acids.

The chain links TRBV20-1 to TRBJ1-1. Per germline, CDR1 DFQATT and CDR2 SNEGSKA (reference sequence). The length of the CDR3 is 12 residues. The CDR3 sequence: CSASDKSTEAFF.

V gene TRBV7-8 combines with J gene TRBJ2-3. Germline V gene data show CDR1 as SGHVS and CDR2 as FQNEAQ. The CDR3 totals 14 residues. CDR3 sequence: CASSPRAGTDTQYF.

This chain joins TRBV14 and TRBJ2-2. Germline CDR1 and CDR2: SGHDN and FVKESK. The CDR3 sequence is 14 residues long. CDR3 sequence reads: CASSLHTNTGELFF.

V is TRBV6-5 and J is TRBJ1-1; TCRdb designates TRBD1, a call that cannot be tested without DNA. Germline V gene lookup returns CDR1 MNHEY and CDR2 SVGAGI. The CDR3 extends over 14 amino acids. CDR3 amino acids: CASSYSPGSTEAFF.

The rearrangement links TRBV27 to TRBJ2-1; TCRdb gives TRBD2 as the D gene, but with no DNA this cannot be confirmed. Germline lookup yields CDR1 MNHEY and CDR2 SMNVEV (reference sequence). The CDR3 runs 15 residues. The CDR3 protein is CASSFGGGAYNEQFF.

The chain recombines TRBV7-8 with TRBJ2-3; absent DNA, TCRdb's TRBD1 call cannot be checked. Germline CDR1 SGHVS, CDR2 FQNEAQ. This CDR3 is 13 amino acids long. The chain's CDR3 is CASSQGSTDTQYF.

This chain joins TRBV5-1 and TRBJ1-1; without DNA, the TCRdb call of TRBD1 cannot be checked. CDR3 length: 15 amino acids. CDR1 and CDR2 from the germline V gene are SGHRS and YFSETQ. CDR3 loop: CASSLGSGRGTEAFF.

The chain uses TRBV27 and TRBJ2-5; TCRdb's D gene call, TRBD1, goes unchecked for lack of DNA. The CDR3 length is 15 residues. Germline loops: CDR1 MNHEY, CDR2 SMNVEV (reference sequence). CDR3 sequence reads: CASSGYRDSQETQYF.

The CDR3 here is CSVYQWEGEDTQYF. This chain connects TRBV29-1 to TRBJ2-3; no DNA is available, so the TRBD1 call from TCRdb remains unchecked. This CDR3 region has 14 residues. CDR1 SQVTM and CDR2 ANQGSEA come from the germline V gene.

This clonotype counts as medium-sized by frequency. The V call is TRBV27, the J call TRBJ1-1. The CDR3 is 16 amino acids. The V gene's germline CDR1 is MNHEY and CDR2 SMNVEV (reference sequence). The CDR3 protein is CASSLGGPALNTEAFF.

The chain couples TRBV12-5 to TRBJ2-5. In germline, CDR1 is LGHNT, CDR2 FRNRAP. CDR3 length equals 13 residues. Here the CDR3 reads CASGLEGRETQYF.

This chain uses TRBV7-9 with TRBJ1-2. The germline V gene has CDR1 SEHNR and CDR2 FQNEAQ (reference sequence). The CDR3 contains 15 residues. The CDR3 region is CASSLGLGRDGGYTF.

The chain joins TRBV28 to TRBJ2-7; TCRdb reports TRBD1, a call that lacks DNA to check it against. This CDR3 is built from 15 residues. Germline V lookup: CDR1 MDHEN, CDR2 SYDVKM. The CDR3 is CASSFGTGGFYEQYF.

The chain is built from TRBV20-1 and TRBJ2-7. In germline, CDR1 is DFQATT, CDR2 SNEGSKA (reference sequence). The CDR3 runs 17 residues. The CDR3 spells CSARDLFTGGASYEQYF.

The chain links TRBV29-1 to TRBJ2-1; no DNA is available, so the TRBD2 call from TCRdb remains unchecked. Per germline, CDR1 SQVTM and CDR2 ANQGSEA. The CDR3 extends over 13 amino acids. The CDR3: CSFRTSSYNEQFF.

V gene TRBV6-5 combines with J gene TRBJ1-1. The CDR3 runs to 12 residues. CDR1 is MNHEY, CDR2 SVGAGI, per germline. CDR3 protein: CASKSGNTEAFF.

V is TRBV25-1 and J is TRBJ1-1. This CDR3 is built from 11 residues. Looked up from germline, CDR1 is MGHDK and CDR2 is SYGVNS. The CDR3 here is CATSIRTEAFF. The variable domain in full, with the rest retrieved from reference TRBV25-1 and TRBJ1-1, is EADIYQTPRYLVIGTGKKITLECSQTMGHDKMYWYQQDPGMELHLIHYSYGVNSTEKGDLSSESTVSRIRTEHFPLTLESARPSHTSQYLCATSIRTEAFFGQGTRLTVV.

CDR3 region: CASSPRLAVVQETQYF. The V gene is TRBV6-5, the J gene TRBJ2-5; without DNA, the TCRdb call of TRBD2 cannot be checked. Germline-derived CDR1 and CDR2 are MNHEY and SVGAGI. CDR3 length equals 16 residues.

The chain joins TRBV6-1 to TRBJ1-5; lacking DNA, the TRBD1 call made by TCRdb goes unchecked. CDR1 is MNHNS, CDR2 SASEGT, per germline. The CDR3 runs to 15 residues. The CDR3 is CASSESGDPHQPQHF.

The V gene is TRBV7-8, the J gene TRBJ2-7; TCRdb's D gene call, TRBD1, goes unchecked for lack of DNA. This CDR3 comprises 16 residues. Germline V gene sequence: CDR1 SGHVS, CDR2 FQNEAQ. CDR3 amino acids: CASSQTDRGVVSEQYF.

The chain uses TRBV5-1 and TRBJ2-7; TCRdb outputs TRBD1, but without DNA this stays unchecked. In germline, CDR1 is SGHRS, CDR2 YFSETQ. This CDR3 comprises 15 residues. Here the CDR3 reads CASSPVGGLPYEQYF.

The chain has TRBV6-2 or TRBV6-3 and TRBJ1-1; there is no DNA to check the TCRdb D call of TRBD1. Germline-derived CDR1 and CDR2 are MNHEY and SVGEGT. The CDR3 is 18 amino acids. The CDR3: CASSYSLQGSDLNTEAFF.

The chain carries TRBV4-2 and TRBJ2-1. The CDR3 loop spans 14 amino acids. Germline-derived CDR1 and CDR2 are LGHNA and YNFKEQ. CDR3 region: CASSQDEADNEQFF.